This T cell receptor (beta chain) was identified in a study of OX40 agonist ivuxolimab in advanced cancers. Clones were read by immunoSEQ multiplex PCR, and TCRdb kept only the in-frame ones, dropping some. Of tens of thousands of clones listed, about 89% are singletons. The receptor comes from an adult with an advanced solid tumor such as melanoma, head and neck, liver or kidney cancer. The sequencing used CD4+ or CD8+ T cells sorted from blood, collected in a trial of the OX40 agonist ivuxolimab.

The DNA of the CDR3 is TGTGCCAGCAGTCCCACCTACGAGCAGTACTTC. This encodes CASSPTYEQYF. This rearrangement joins TRBV28 to TRBJ2-7; D remains unclear. Germline values: CDR1 MDHEN, CDR2 SYDVKM. V was trimmed by 5 bases and J by 2 bases, leaving 4 bases between them. This CDR3 is built from 11 residues.